This T cell receptor (beta chain) was found in a study of beta chain features in type 1 diabetes. Regarding the study as a whole: At VDJ recombination sites, type 1 diabetes patients had fewer insertions and more deleted nucleotides.

Sorting with CD45RO/CCR7/CD25/CD127/CD95/CD27 yielded naive, central memory, regulatory and stem-like memory CD4+ cells. Purity exceeded 95% in all sorted populations. This clone turned up a few times. Its specificity is unknown. The CDR3 length is 15 residues. V was pared by 4 bases and J by 0 bases, with 11 bases between. Germline lookup yields CDR1 SNHLY and CDR2 FYNNEI. The entirety of the isolated RNA underwent reverse transcription, so expressed TCRB transcripts were sequenced. The assay was immunoSEQ multiplex PCR, and TCRdb's table has in-frame clones only and misses some. Among hundreds of thousands of clones listed, about 10% were seen once.

Sequencing was performed on naive CD4+ T cells from blood. This chain uses TRBV2 with TRBJ2-3; no clear D gene. This clonotype originated in a woman aged 18-29 years in good health. The CDR3 reads CASSGTRSSTDTQYF. For the CDR3, the DNA is TGTGCCAGCAGTGGGACCAGGTCTAGCACAGATACGCAGTATTTT.